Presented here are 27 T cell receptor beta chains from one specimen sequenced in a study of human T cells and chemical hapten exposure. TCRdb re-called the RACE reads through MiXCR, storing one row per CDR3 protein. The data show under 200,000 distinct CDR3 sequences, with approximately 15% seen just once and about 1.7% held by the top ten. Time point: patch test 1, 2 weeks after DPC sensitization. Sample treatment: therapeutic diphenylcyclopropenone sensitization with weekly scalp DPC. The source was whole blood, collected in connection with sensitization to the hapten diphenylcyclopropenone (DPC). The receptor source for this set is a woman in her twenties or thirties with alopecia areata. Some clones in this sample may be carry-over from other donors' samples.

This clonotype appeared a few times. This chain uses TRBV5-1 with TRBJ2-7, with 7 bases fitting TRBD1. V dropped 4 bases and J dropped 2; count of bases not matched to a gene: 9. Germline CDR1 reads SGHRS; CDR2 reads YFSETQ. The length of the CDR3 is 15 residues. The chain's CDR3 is CASSPVVTGPYEQYF. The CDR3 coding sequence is TGCGCCAGCAGCCCAGTTGTGACAGGGCCCTACGAGCAGTACTTC.

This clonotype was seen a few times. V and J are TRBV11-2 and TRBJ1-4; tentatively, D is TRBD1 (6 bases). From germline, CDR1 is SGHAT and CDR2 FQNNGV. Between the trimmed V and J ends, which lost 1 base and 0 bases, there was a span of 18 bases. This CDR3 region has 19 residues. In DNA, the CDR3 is TGTGCCAGCAGCTTAGTGGGCAGGGGAAGACCTGCAACTAATGAAAAACTGTTTTTT. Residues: CASSLVGRGRPATNEKLFF.

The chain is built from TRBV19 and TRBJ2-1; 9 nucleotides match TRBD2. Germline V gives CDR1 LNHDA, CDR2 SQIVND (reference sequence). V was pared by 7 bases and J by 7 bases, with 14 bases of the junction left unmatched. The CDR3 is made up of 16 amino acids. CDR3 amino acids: CASTPTSGLPTNEQFF. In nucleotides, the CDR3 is TGTGCCAGTACCCCGACTAGCGGACTACCCACGAATGAGCAGTTCTTC.

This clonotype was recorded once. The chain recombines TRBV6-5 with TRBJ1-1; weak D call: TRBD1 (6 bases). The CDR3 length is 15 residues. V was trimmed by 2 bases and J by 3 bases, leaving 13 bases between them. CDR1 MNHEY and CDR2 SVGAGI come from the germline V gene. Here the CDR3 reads CASSYRQVSDTEAFF. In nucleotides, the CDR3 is TGTGCCAGCAGTTACCGACAGGTTAGCGACACTGAAGCTTTCTTT.

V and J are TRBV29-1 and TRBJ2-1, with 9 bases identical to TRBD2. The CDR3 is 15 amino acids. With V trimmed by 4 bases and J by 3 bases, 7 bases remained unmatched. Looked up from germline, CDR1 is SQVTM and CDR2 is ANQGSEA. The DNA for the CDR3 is TGCAGCGTTGTACCTAGCGGGAAGTTCTACAATGAGCAGTTCTTC. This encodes CSVVPSGKFYNEQFF.

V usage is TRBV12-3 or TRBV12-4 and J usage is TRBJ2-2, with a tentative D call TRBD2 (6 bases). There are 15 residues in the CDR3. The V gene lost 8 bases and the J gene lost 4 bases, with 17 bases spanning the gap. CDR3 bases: TGTGCCAGCTCCCCTTCTAGCGTCGGCACCGGGGAGCTGTTTTTT. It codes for CASSPSSVGTGELFF.

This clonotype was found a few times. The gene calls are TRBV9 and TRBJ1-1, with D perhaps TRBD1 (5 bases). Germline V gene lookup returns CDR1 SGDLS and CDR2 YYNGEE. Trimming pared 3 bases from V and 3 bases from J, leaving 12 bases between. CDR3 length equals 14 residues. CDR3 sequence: CASSADGTHTEAFF. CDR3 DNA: TGTGCCAGCAGCGCGGACGGGACTCACACTGAAGCTTTCTTT.

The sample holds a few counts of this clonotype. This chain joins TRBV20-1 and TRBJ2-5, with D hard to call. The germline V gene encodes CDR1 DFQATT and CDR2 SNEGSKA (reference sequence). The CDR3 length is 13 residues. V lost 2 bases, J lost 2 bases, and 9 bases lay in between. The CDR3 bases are TGCAGTGCTAGACCGGAGATACAAGAGACCCAGTACTTC. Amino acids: CSARPEIQETQYF.

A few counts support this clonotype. The CDR3 coding sequence is TGTGCCAGCAGCCCTAGCGGGAGTTTCGACAATGAGCAGTTCTTC. The encoded protein is CASSPSGSFDNEQFF. This chain connects TRBV7-9 to TRBJ2-1; 10 positions match TRBD2. This CDR3 has 15 amino acids. With 5 bases clipped from V and 5 bases from J, the junction kept 6 bases outside the gene matches. From germline, CDR1 is SEHNR and CDR2 FQNEAQ (reference sequence).

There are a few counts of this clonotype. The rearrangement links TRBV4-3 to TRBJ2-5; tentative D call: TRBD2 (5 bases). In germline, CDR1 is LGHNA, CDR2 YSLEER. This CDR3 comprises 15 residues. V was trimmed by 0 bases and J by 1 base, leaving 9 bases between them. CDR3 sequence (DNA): TGCGCCAGCAGCCAAGATTTGCGGGCCCAAGAGACCCAGTACTTC. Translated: CASSQDLRAQETQYF.

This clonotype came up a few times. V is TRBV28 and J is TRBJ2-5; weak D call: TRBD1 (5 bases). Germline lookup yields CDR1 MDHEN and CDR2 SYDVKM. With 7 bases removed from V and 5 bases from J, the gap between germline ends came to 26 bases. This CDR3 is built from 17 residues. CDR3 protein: CASKGSARGRTDETQYF. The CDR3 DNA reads TGTGCCAGCAAGGGGTCGGCAAGGGGCAGGACGGATGAGACCCAGTACTTC.

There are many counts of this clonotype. CDR3 residues: CASSVGEYSFSYGYTF. The CDR3 DNA is TGTGCCAGCAGCGTAGGGGAATATAGCTTCTCTTATGGCTACACCTTC. This chain joins TRBV9 and TRBJ1-2; D is unresolved. The CDR3 contains 16 residues. Germline loops: CDR1 SGDLS, CDR2 YYNGEE. Trimming left V 0 bases short and J 5 bases short, with 17 bases between.

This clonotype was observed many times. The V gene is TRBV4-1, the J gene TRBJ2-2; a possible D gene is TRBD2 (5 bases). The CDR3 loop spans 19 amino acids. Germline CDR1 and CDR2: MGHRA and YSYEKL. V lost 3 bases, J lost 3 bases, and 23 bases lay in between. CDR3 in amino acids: CASSHLTGTTVRDTGELFF. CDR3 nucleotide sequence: TGCGCCAGCAGCCACCTTACGGGAACAACCGTACGAGACACCGGGGAGCTGTTTTTT.

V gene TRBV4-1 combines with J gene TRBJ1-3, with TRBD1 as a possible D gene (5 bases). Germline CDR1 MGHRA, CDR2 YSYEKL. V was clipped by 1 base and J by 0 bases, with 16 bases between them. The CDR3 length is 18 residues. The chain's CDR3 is CASSQANEGLSSGNTIYF. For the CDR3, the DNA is TGCGCCAGCAGCCAAGCCAATGAGGGGTTATCCTCTGGAAACACCATATATTTT.

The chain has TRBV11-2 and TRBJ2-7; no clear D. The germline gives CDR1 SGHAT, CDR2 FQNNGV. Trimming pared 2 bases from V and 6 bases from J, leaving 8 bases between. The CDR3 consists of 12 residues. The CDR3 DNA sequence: TGTGCCAGCAGCTTACCGGTCGGCGAGCAGTACTTC. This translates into CASSLPVGEQYF.

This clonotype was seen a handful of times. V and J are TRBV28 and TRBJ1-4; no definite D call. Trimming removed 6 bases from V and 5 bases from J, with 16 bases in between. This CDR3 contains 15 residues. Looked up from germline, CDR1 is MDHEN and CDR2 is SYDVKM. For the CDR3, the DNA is TGTGCCAGCAGCCCGATGGACGGAACAAATGAAAAACTGTTTTTT. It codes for CASSPMDGTNEKLFF.

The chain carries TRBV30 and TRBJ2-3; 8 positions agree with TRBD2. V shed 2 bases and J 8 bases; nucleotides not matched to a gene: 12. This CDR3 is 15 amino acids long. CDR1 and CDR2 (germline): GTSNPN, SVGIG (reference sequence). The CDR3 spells CAWSRPGLGVSTQYF. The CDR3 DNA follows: TGTGCCTGGAGTCGGCCGGGACTAGGTGTGAGTACGCAGTATTTT.

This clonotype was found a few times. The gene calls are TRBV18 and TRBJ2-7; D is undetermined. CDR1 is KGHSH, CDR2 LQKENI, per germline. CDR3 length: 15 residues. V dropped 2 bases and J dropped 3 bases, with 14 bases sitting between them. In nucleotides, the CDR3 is TGTGCCAGCTCACCATCCACGGGCCAGGACTACGAGCAGTACTTC. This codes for CASSPSTGQDYEQYF.

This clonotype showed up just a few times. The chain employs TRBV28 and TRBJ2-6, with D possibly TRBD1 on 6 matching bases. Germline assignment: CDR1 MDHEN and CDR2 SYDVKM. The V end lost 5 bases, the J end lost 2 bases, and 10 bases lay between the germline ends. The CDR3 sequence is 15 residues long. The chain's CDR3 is CASSKTGTGANVLTF. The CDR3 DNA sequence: TGTGCCAGCAGTAAGACAGGAACTGGGGCCAACGTCCTGACTTTC. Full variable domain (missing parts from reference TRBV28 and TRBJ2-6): DVKVTQSSRYLVKRTGEKVFLECVQDMDHENMFWYRQDPGLGLRLIYFSYDVKMKEKGDIPEGYSVSREKKERFSLILESASTNQTSMYLCASSKTGTGANVLTFGAGSRLTVL.

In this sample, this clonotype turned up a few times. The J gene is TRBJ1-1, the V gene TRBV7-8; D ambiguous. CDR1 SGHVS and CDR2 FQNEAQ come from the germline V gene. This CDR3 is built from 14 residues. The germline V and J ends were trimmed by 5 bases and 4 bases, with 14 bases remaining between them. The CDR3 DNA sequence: TGTGCCAGCAGCGGAGCGTTCTGGAGCACTGAAGCTTTCTTT. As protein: CASSGAFWSTEAFF.

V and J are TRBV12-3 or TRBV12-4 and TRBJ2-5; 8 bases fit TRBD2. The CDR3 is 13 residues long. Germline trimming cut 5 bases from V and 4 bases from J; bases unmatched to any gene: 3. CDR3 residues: CASSLREGETQYF. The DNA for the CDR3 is TGTGCCAGCAGTCTACGGGAGGGAGAGACCCAGTACTTC.

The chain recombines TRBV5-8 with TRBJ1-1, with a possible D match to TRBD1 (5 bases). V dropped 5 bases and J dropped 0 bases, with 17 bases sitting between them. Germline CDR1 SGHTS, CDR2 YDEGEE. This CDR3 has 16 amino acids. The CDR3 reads CASSLWGPGMNTEAFF. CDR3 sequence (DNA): TGTGCCAGCAGTCTATGGGGACCCGGCATGAACACTGAAGCTTTCTTT. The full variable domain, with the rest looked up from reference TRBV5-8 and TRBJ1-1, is EAGVTQSPTHLIKTRGQQATLRCSPISGHTSVYWYQQALGLGLQFLLWYDEGEERNRGNFPPRFSGRQFPNYSSELNVNALELEDSALYLCASSLWGPGMNTEAFFGQGTRLTVV.

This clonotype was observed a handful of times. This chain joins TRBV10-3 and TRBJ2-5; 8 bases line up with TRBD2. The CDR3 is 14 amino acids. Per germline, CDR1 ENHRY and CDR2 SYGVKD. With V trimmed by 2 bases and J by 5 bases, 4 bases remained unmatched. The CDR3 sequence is CAISESPGGETQYF. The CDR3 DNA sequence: TGTGCCATCAGTGAGAGTCCGGGAGGGGAGACCCAGTACTTC.

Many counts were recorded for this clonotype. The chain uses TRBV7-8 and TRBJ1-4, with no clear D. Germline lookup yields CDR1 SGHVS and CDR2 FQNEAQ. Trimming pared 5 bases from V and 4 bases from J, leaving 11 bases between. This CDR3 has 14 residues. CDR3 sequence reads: CASSTDGRNEKLFF. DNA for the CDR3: TGTGCCAGCAGCACCGACGGCCGTAATGAAAAACTGTTTTTT.

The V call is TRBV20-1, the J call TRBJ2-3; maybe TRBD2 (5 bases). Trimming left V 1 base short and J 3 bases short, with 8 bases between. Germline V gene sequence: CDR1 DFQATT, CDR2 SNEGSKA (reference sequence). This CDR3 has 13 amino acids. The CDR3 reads CSARVLVTDTQYF. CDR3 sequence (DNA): TGCAGTGCTAGAGTACTAGTTACAGATACGCAGTATTTT.

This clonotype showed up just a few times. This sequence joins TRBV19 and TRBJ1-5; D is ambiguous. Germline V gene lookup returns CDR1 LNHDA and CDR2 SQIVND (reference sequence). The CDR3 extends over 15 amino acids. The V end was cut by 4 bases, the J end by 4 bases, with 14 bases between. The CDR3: CASSTPLTVNQPQHF. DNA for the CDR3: TGTGCCAGTAGTACGCCACTCACAGTTAATCAGCCCCAGCATTTT.

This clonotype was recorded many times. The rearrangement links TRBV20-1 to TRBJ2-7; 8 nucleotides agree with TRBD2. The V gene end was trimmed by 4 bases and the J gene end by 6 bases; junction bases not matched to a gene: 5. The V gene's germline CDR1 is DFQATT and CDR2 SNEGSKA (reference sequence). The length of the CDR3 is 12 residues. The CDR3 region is CSAKSGSGEQYF. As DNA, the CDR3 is TGCAGTGCTAAAAGCGGGAGCGGCGAGCAGTACTTC.